A selection of T cell receptor beta chains follows, all from one sample in a study of control samples from healthy donors and cancer patients. Assay: immunoSEQ multiplex PCR; the TCRdb copy retains only in-frame clones and omits some. The sample includes about 110,000 clones, about 89% of them seen just once. Source material: blood. The receptors derive from a woman in her fifties or sixties in good health. Both conserved end residues are part of each CDR3. A D gene is named only where the DNA matches it firmly. Only some rows state a clone size, as once, few, many or a class for expanded clones.

length	V	J	size	D	CDR3	DNA
14	TRBV3-1/TRBV3-2	TRBJ1-2	.	.	CASSSPNKHYGYTF	TGTGCCAGCAGCTCTCCTAACAAGCACTATGGCTACACCTTC
17	TRBV2	TRBJ2-4	.	TRBD1	CASSTNRDRVAKNIQYF	TGTGCCAGCAGTACCAACCGGGACAGGGTAGCCAAAAACATTCAGTACTTC
15	TRBV30	TRBJ2-1	.	TRBD2	CAWSPGTSGRNEQFF	TGTGCCTGGAGCCCGGGGACTAGCGGACGCAATGAGCAGTTCTTC
16	TRBV9	TRBJ2-1	.	.	CASSVAANQHYNEQFF	TGTGCCAGCAGCGTAGCGGCCAACCAACACTACAATGAGCAGTTCTTC
16	TRBV11-2	TRBJ2-1	.	.	CASSFNLQGAGGEQFF	TGTGCCAGCAGCTTTAATCTCCAGGGTGCCGGCGGTGAGCAGTTCTTC
15	TRBV7-2	TRBJ2-4	.	TRBD1	CASSEQGAVKNIQYF	TGTGCCAGCAGCGAACAGGGGGCAGTCAAAAACATTCAGTACTTC
14	TRBV4-2	TRBJ2-2	.	.	CASSQDTNTGELFF	TGTGCCAGCAGCCAAGACACCAACACCGGGGAGCTGTTTTTT
14	TRBV7-3	TRBJ1-1	.	.	CASSPGGFATEAFF	TGTGCCAGCAGCCCTGGCGGATTTGCCACTGAAGCTTTCTTT
10	TRBV23-1	TRBJ1-4	.	.	CATQNEKLFF	TGCGCCACCCAGAATGAAAAACTGTTTTTT
15	TRBV19	TRBJ1-2	.	.	CASSLKTGGFYGYTF	TGTGCCAGTAGTTTGAAGACAGGTGGCTTCTATGGCTACACCTTC
19	TRBV9	TRBJ2-1	.	TRBD2	CASSDNLPGSGGDYNEQFF	TGTGCCAGCAGCGATAACCTTCCGGGGAGCGGGGGAGATTACAATGAGCAGTTCTTC
13	TRBV7-2	TRBJ1-3	.	.	CASSLEVGNTIYF	TGTGCCAGCAGCTTAGAGGTCGGAAACACCATATATTTT
14	TRBV9	TRBJ2-3	few	.	CASSPDRIEDTQYF	TGTGCCAGCAGCCCCGACCGGATAGAAGATACGCAGTATTTT
17	TRBV7-6	TRBJ2-3	.	TRBD2	CASSLVGTSGRIDTQYF	TGTGCCAGCAGCTTAGTTGGGACTAGCGGGAGGATTGATACGCAGTATTTT
13	TRBV30	TRBJ2-1	.	TRBD1	CAWGTDPDNEQFF	TGTGCCTGGGGGACAGACCCCGACAATGAGCAGTTCTTC
15	TRBV6-5	TRBJ2-5	.	.	CASSYGGLNTETQYF	TGTGCCAGCAGTTACGGTGGGCTCAACACGGAGACCCAGTACTTC
16	TRBV12-5	TRBJ2-2	.	.	CASGLATRQVSGELFF	TGTGCTAGTGGTTTGGCTACCAGACAGGTTTCCGGGGAGCTGTTTTTT
16	TRBV18	TRBJ1-1	once	TRBD1	CASSPKRNTGATEAFF	TGTGCCAGCTCACCAAAAAGAAATACAGGGGCCACTGAAGCTTTCTTT
12	TRBV30	TRBJ2-2	.	.	CAQRGNTGELFF	TGTGCCCAGCGAGGGAACACCGGGGAGCTGTTTTTT
14	TRBV7-9	TRBJ2-7	.	.	CASSFLGGNDEQYF	TGTGCCAGCAGCTTTTTAGGAGGAAATGACGAGCAGTACTTC
14	TRBV7-8	TRBJ1-1	.	.	CASSLGLDASEAFF	TGTGCCAGCAGCCTCGGACTGGATGCTTCTGAAGCTTTCTTT
13	TRBV12-3/TRBV12-4	TRBJ1-5	.	.	CASRTQGLQPQHF	TGTGCCAGCAGAACCCAGGGGTTACAGCCCCAGCATTTT
18	TRBV7-2	TRBJ2-6	.	TRBD1	CASSRRGQGALGANVLTF	TGTGCCAGCAGCCGCCGCGGACAGGGGGCGCTTGGGGCCAACGTCCTGACTTTC
16	TRBV6-2/TRBV6-3	TRBJ1-4	.	.	CASSSGFGQFNEKLFF	TGTGCCAGCAGCTCCGGGTTCGGACAGTTTAATGAAAAACTGTTTTTT
14	TRBV6-5	TRBJ1-2	once	.	CASSYSDHYYGYTF	TGTGCCAGCAGTTACTCGGATCATTACTATGGCTACACCTTC
12	TRBV30	TRBJ1-1	.	.	CAWSVLIPEAFF	TGTGCCTGGAGTGTCCTTATCCCTGAAGCTTTCTTT
13	TRBV5-5	TRBJ2-3	.	.	CASSLRGPDTQYF	TGTGCCAGCAGCTTGCGGGGCCCCGATACGCAGTATTTT
15	TRBV10-1	TRBJ1-4	.	TRBD1	CASSDPGTGDEKLFF	TGCGCCAGCAGTGACCCCGGGACAGGGGATGAAAAACTGTTTTTT
12	TRBV6-6	TRBJ1-5	once	.	CASSYFGGPQHF	TGTGCCAGCAGTTATTTCGGTGGACCCCAGCATTTT
13	TRBV5-1	TRBJ1-2	.	.	CASSDPGLDGYTF	TGCGCCAGCAGCGACCCAGGGTTGGATGGCTACACCTTC
16	TRBV3-1/TRBV3-2	TRBJ2-3	.	TRBD2	CASSRSSGSSTDTQYF	TGTGCCAGCAGTCGATCTAGCGGGAGTAGCACAGATACGCAGTATTTT
14	TRBV10-3	TRBJ1-4	.	.	CATRTASTNEKLFF	TGTGCCACCCGGACAGCCTCAACTAATGAAAAACTGTTTTTT
16	TRBV11-2	TRBJ2-2	.	TRBD2	CASSSTSGVKGGELFF	TGTGCCAGCAGCTCAACTAGCGGGGTCAAGGGCGGGGAGCTGTTTTTT
15	TRBV6-5	TRBJ1-1	.	.	CASSYEPGPAGEAFF	TGTGCCAGCAGTTACGAACCGGGACCGGCGGGTGAAGCTTTCTTT
10	TRBV29-1	TRBJ1-1	.	TRBD1	CSFRDSGAFF	TGCAGCTTCCGGGACAGCGGGGCTTTCTTT
13	TRBV2	TRBJ1-1	few	TRBD1	CASSRDRNTEAFF	TGTGCCAGCAGCCGGGACAGGAACACTGAAGCTTTCTTT
18	TRBV19	TRBJ2-1	.	TRBD2	CASSIPDKQLAGSNEQFF	TGTGCCAGTAGTATCCCCGATAAACAACTAGCGGGGTCCAATGAGCAGTTCTTC
17	TRBV2	TRBJ2-3	.	TRBD2	CASMLTSGGRGTDTQYF	TGTGCCAGCATGTTGACTAGCGGGGGGAGAGGCACAGATACGCAGTATTTT
17	TRBV25-1	TRBJ1-6	.	.	CASRPSPRQDYNSPLHF	TGTGCCAGCAGACCGTCCCCGCGACAGGACTATAATTCACCCCTCCACTTT
14	TRBV5-1	TRBJ1-1	.	.	CASSLAGAQSEAFF	TGCGCCAGCAGCTTGGCGGGGGCTCAGAGTGAAGCTTTCTTT
17	TRBV30	TRBJ1-5	.	TRBD1	CAWNTGTGGFSNQPQHF	TGTGCCTGGAACACAGGGACAGGGGGATTTAGCAATCAGCCCCAGCATTTT
16	TRBV6-1	TRBJ2-1	.	TRBD2	CASSGAGGLSANEQFF	TGTGCCAGCAGTGGGGCGGGAGGGCTCAGCGCCAATGAGCAGTTCTTC
18	TRBV3-1/TRBV3-2	TRBJ2-4	.	TRBD1	CASSPNDRQGAIGNIQYF	TGTGCCAGCAGCCCAAACGACCGACAGGGGGCGATAGGTAACATTCAGTACTTC
14	TRBV3-1/TRBV3-2	TRBJ2-1	.	.	CASSQVLVLGEQFF	TGTGCCAGCAGCCAAGTACTGGTCCTTGGTGAGCAGTTCTTC
12	TRBV28	TRBJ2-7	.	.	CASRYTRNEQYF	TGTGCCAGCAGATATACCCGGAATGAGCAGTACTTC
15	TRBV6-5	TRBJ1-2	.	TRBD1	CASSYSTGTVNGYTF	TGTGCCAGCAGTTACTCGACAGGGACTGTGAACGGCTACACCTTC